Following are 22 T cell receptor beta chains from one sample sequenced in a study of blood T cell repertoires in COVID-19. TCRdb keeps only in-frame clones here, not all; method: immunoSEQ multiplex PCR. The sample has about 90,000 clones, 60% to 85% seen once; the top ten hold 7%. The sequencing input was peripheral blood. The source of these receptors is a man between 70 and 80 years old with acute or convalescent COVID-19.

The CDR3 DNA follows: TGTGCCAGCAGCGGAGGGTATGGCTACACCTTC. Translating it yields CASSGGYGYTF. The chain couples TRBV9 to TRBJ1-2; D unresolved. The CDR3 sequence is 11 residues long. Germline V gene sequence: CDR1 SGDLS, CDR2 YYNGEE. Trimming took off 3 bases at V and 5 bases at J, with 5 bases between the two ends.

This clone was recorded a few times. The CDR3 nucleotides read TGTGCCAGCAGTTTTGGCAGGGGAGAAGGCTACACCTTC. Translation: CASSFGRGEGYTF. This sequence joins TRBV12-3 or TRBV12-4 and TRBJ1-2; the D gene is possibly TRBD1 (6 bases). CDR3 length: 13 amino acids. V lost 3 bases, J lost 8 bases, and 13 bases lay in between.

CDR3 DNA sequence: TGTGCCAGTAGTATTCAGGCGAACACTGAAGCTTTCTTT. As protein: CASSIQANTEAFF. The chain is built from TRBV19 and TRBJ1-1; D unclear. The germline gives CDR1 LNHDA, CDR2 SQIVND (reference sequence). The CDR3 length is 13 residues. The V end was cut by 3 bases, the J end by 1 base, with 6 bases between.

This sequence joins TRBV28 and TRBJ1-2, with D possibly TRBD1 on 6 matching bases. The V end lost 5 bases, the J end lost 6 bases, and 16 bases lay between the germline ends. CDR1 and CDR2 from the germline V gene are MDHEN and SYDVKM. The CDR3 runs to 14 residues. The chain's CDR3 is CASSKLWTAHGYTF. The CDR3 DNA follows: TGTGCCAGCAGTAAATTATGGACAGCCCATGGCTACACCTTC.

The count of this clone is one. V and J are TRBV12-3 or TRBV12-4 and TRBJ2-1, with D maybe TRBD2 (6 bases). Trimming shortened V by 2 bases and J by 9 bases, and 8 bases separated the two germline ends. The CDR3 has 12 amino acids. CDR3 sequence (DNA): TGTGCCAGCAGTTTATGGGGAGGTGAGCAGTTCTTC. This encodes CASSLWGGEQFF.

V gene TRBV5-1 combines with J gene TRBJ2-3; 9 nucleotides line up with TRBD2. Germline V lookup: CDR1 SGHRS, CDR2 YFSETQ. The length of the CDR3 is 15 residues. The junction had 1 base not matched to a gene; V was cut back by 2 bases and J by 0 bases. The CDR3 coding sequence is TGCGCCAGCAGCTTCCTAGCGGGGAGCACAGATACGCAGTATTTT. Protein sequence: CASSFLAGSTDTQYF.

The V call is TRBV6-1, the J call TRBJ2-2, with D unclear. The CDR3 sequence is 18 residues long. Trimming removed 2 bases from V and 2 bases from J, with 18 bases in between. Germline-derived CDR1 and CDR2 are MNHNS and SASEGT. The CDR3 region has the DNA TGTGCCAGCAGTGAACGCCCCCTTTACGCTACCAACACCGGGGAGCTGTTTTTT. Translated, it gives CASSERPLYATNTGELFF.

The V and J genes are TRBV7-9 and TRBJ2-7; the match to TRBD1 covers 8 bases. There are 14 residues in the CDR3. Germline CDR1 SEHNR, CDR2 FQNEAQ (reference sequence). V shed 1 base and J 4 bases; nucleotides not matched to a gene: 3. The CDR3 reads CASSLGQGYYEQYV. In nucleotides, the CDR3 is TGTGCCAGCAGCTTAGGACAGGGGTATTACGAGCAGTACGTC.

The chain links TRBV10-2 to TRBJ2-7, with a tentative D call TRBD1 (5 bases). V was cut by 2 bases and J by 2 bases, with 13 bases left in between. Germline CDR1 is WSHSY and CDR2 is SAAADI. This CDR3 is built from 15 residues. The CDR3 DNA is TGCGCCAGCAGTGAGGGGGCCACCCTTCCCTACGAGCAGTACTTC. This gives the protein CASSEGATLPYEQYF.

The V and J genes are TRBV2 and TRBJ2-4; a weak D match, TRBD1 (5 bases). From germline, CDR1 is SNHLY and CDR2 FYNNEI. The CDR3 has 15 residues. V lost 6 bases and J 0 bases, leaving 12 bases between the germline ends. The CDR3 nucleotides read TGTGCCAGCAGACCAGACAGTCTAGCCAAAAACATTCAGTACTTC. Translated: CASRPDSLAKNIQYF.

The chain joins TRBV5-1 to TRBJ2-6; TRBD1 matches 7 bases. The CDR3 consists of 17 residues. J was trimmed by 2 bases and V by 4 bases; bases with no gene match: 9. Germline lookup yields CDR1 SGHRS and CDR2 YFSETQ. DNA of the CDR3: TGCGCCAGCAGCATGGGACAGCGCCTCGCTGGGGCCAACGTCCTGACTTTC. Its translation: CASSMGQRLAGANVLTF.

The J gene is TRBJ2-2, the V gene TRBV11-3; TRBD2 aligns across 8 bases. The germline V gene encodes CDR1 SGHNT and CDR2 YENEEA. The junction had 6 bases not matched to a gene; V was cut back by 1 base and J by 5 bases. There are 16 residues in the CDR3. CDR3 sequence (DNA): TGTGCCAGCAGCTTAGTTTCACTAGCGGAAACCGGGGAGCTGTTTTTT. It specifies CASSLVSLAETGELFF.

The chain joins TRBV20-1 to TRBJ1-2; D is undetermined. Germline assignment: CDR1 DFQATT and CDR2 SNEGSKA (reference sequence). This CDR3 region has 11 residues. Trimming cost V 5 bases and J 8 bases, with 12 bases left between them. The CDR3 is CSASRVRGYTF. CDR3 DNA sequence: TGCAGTGCTTCTCGAGTGAGGGGCTACACCTTC.

The chain couples TRBV18 to TRBJ1-2; tentatively, D is TRBD1 (6 bases). V was cut by 2 bases and J by 4 bases, with 8 bases left in between. CDR1 and CDR2 from the germline V gene are KGHSH and LQKENI. This CDR3 contains 13 residues. CDR3: CASSPGQFYGYTF. The CDR3 DNA is TGTGCCAGCTCACCAGGACAGTTCTATGGCTACACCTTC. Using reference TRBV18 and TRBJ1-2 for the parts outside the CDR3, the full variable domain is NAGVMQNPRHLVRRRGQEARLRCSPMKGHSHVYWYRQLPEEGLKFMVYLQKENIIDESGMPKERFSAEFPKEGPSILRIQQVVRGDSAAYFCASSPGQFYGYTFGSGTRLTVV.

The rearrangement joins TRBV5-6 to TRBJ1-3; D remains unclear. In germline, CDR1 is SGHDT, CDR2 YYEEEE. The V and J ends lost 5 bases and 8 bases respectively, with 17 bases between them. The CDR3 runs to 14 residues. CDR3 coding DNA: TGTGCCAGCAGTTCTGGACCTACGAGGGACACCATATATTTT. Translation gives CASSSGPTRDTIYF.

The rearrangement uses TRBV18 and TRBJ2-2, with TRBD2 as a possible D gene (5 bases). V was cut by 5 bases and J by 0 bases, with 13 bases left in between. Germline-derived CDR1 and CDR2 are KGHSH and LQKENI. This CDR3 spans 16 amino acids. CDR3 region: CASSSGLITNTGELFF. The CDR3 DNA follows: TGTGCCAGCTCATCGGGGTTGATTACGAACACCGGGGAGCTGTTTTTT. Drawing the rest from reference TRBV18 and TRBJ2-2, the complete variable domain is NAGVMQNPRHLVRRRGQEARLRCSPMKGHSHVYWYRQLPEEGLKFMVYLQKENIIDESGMPKERFSAEFPKEGPSILRIQQVVRGDSAAYFCASSSGLITNTGELFFGEGSRLTVL.

V gene TRBV28 combines with J gene TRBJ2-3; D is possibly TRBD1 (5 bases). The CDR3 is 14 residues long. Germline CDR1 MDHEN, CDR2 SYDVKM. The V end lost 4 bases, the J end lost 0 bases, and 8 bases lay between the germline ends. The CDR3 coding sequence is TGTGCCAGCAGTTCCCCAGGGAGCACAGATACGCAGTATTTT. This codes for CASSSPGSTDTQYF.

The chain employs TRBV5-1 and TRBJ1-4; maybe TRBD1 (6 bases). This CDR3 spans 13 amino acids. CDR1 and CDR2 from the germline V gene are SGHRS and YFSETQ. The germline V and J ends were trimmed by 6 bases and 3 bases, with 9 bases remaining between them. The CDR3 protein is CASTWTANEKLFF. For the CDR3, the DNA is TGCGCCAGCACCTGGACAGCTAATGAAAAACTGTTTTTT. Full variable domain (outside the CDR3, taken from reference TRBV5-1 and TRBJ1-4): KAGVTQTPRYLIKTRGQQVTLSCSPISGHRSVSWYQQTPGQGLQFLFEYFSETQRNKGNFPGRFSGRQFSNSRSEMNVSTLELGDSALYLCASTWTANEKLFFGSGTQLSVL.

The rearrangement uses TRBV5-1 and TRBJ2-2; 7 bases are a match to TRBD1. V was pared by 5 bases and J by 1 base, with 5 bases of the junction left unmatched. Germline CDR1 and CDR2: SGHRS and YFSETQ. This CDR3 has 15 amino acids. The CDR3 loop is CASSRTGENTGELFF. The DNA of the CDR3 is TGCGCCAGCAGTCGGACAGGAGAGAACACCGGGGAGCTGTTTTTT. Complete variable domain (other parts from reference TRBV5-1 and TRBJ2-2): KAGVTQTPRYLIKTRGQQVTLSCSPISGHRSVSWYQQTPGQGLQFLFEYFSETQRNKGNFPGRFSGRQFSNSRSEMNVSTLELGDSALYLCASSRTGENTGELFFGEGSRLTVL.

The chain recombines TRBV7-9 with TRBJ1-5; D is possibly TRBD1 (6 bases). With 4 bases removed from V and 7 bases from J, the gap between germline ends came to 17 bases. Germline V gives CDR1 SEHNR, CDR2 FQNEAQ (reference sequence). The CDR3 has 15 amino acids. The CDR3 sequence: CASSYGQSDKQPQHF. In DNA form, the CDR3 reads TGTGCCAGCAGCTACGGACAGTCGGATAAGCAGCCCCAGCATTTT.

V gene TRBV29-1 combines with J gene TRBJ2-7, with D possibly TRBD1 on 6 matching bases. Trimming removed 4 bases at V and 5 bases at J, with 12 bases between. Germline values: CDR1 SQVTM, CDR2 ANQGSEA. The CDR3 is 12 residues long. This CDR3 is CSVVRGKDEQYF. Here the CDR3 DNA reads TGCAGCGTTGTTAGGGGGAAGGACGAGCAGTACTTC.

CDR3 DNA sequence: TGCGCCAGCAGCCCCAGGACAGGCGCCCGGGATTCACCCCTCCACTTT. Residues: CASSPRTGARDSPLHF. The rearrangement uses TRBV5-1 and TRBJ1-6; 7 nucleotides line up with TRBD1. Trimming took 4 bases from V and 8 from J; bases not matched to a gene: 12. Germline-derived CDR1 and CDR2 are SGHRS and YFSETQ. The CDR3 is 16 amino acids.